The 20 T cell receptor beta chains listed next were all sequenced from one sample in a study of CD8 T cells in Susac syndrome. Reverse transcription of roughly 0.5 to 1 ug RNA was carried out with random hexamers. One entry per CDR3 protein results from TCRdb running MiXCR on the immunoSEQ multiplex PCR reads. The table lists around 180,000 distinct CDR3 sequences, 90% to 97% of them singletons. Sequencing was carried out using CD4+ T cells from PBMCs. The receptors stem from a human donor with multiple sclerosis.

V is TRBV5-1 and J is TRBJ2-3; TRBD2 might be the D (7 bases). The germline gives CDR1 SGHRS, CDR2 YFSETQ. V lost 7 bases, J lost 0 bases, and 15 bases lay in between. The CDR3 has 15 amino acids. The CDR3, as DNA: TGCGCCAGCTCGTCGGGGGGCCATAGCACAGATACGCAGTATTTT. It encodes CASSSGGHSTDTQYF.

The chain carries TRBV7-2 and TRBJ1-5; D unclear. Germline V lookup: CDR1 SGHTA, CDR2 FQGNSA. This CDR3 region has 14 residues. V lost 2 bases, J lost 4 bases, and 9 bases lay in between. The CDR3 sequence is CASSLLGNNQPQHF. The CDR3, as DNA: TGTGCCAGCAGCTTATTGGGGAATAATCAGCCCCAGCATTTT.

V and J are TRBV29-1 and TRBJ1-1, with D hard to call. Trimming left V 8 bases short and J 8 bases short, with 18 bases between. The CDR3 spans 12 residues. Germline values: CDR1 SQVTM, CDR2 ANQGSEA. DNA of the CDR3: TGCAGCACCGAGAGCCCTCTCTCCGAAGCTTTCTTT. Protein sequence: CSTESPLSEAFF.

This chain links TRBV15 with TRBJ1-5; possibly TRBD1 for D (6 bases). V dropped 0 bases and J dropped 9 bases, with 12 bases sitting between them. Germline V gene data show CDR1 as LNHNV and CDR2 as YYDKDF (reference sequence). The CDR3 is made up of 14 amino acids. The CDR3 loop is CATSRDLQGGPQHF. The CDR3 nucleotides are TGTGCCACCAGCAGAGATCTACAGGGTGGGCCCCAGCATTTT. Supplemented by reference TRBV15 and TRBJ1-5, the full variable domain reads DAMVIQNPRYQVTQFGKPVTLSCSQTLNHNVMYWYQQKSSQAPKLLFHYYDKDFNNEADTPDNFQSRRPNTSFCFLDIRSPGLGDTAMYLCATSRDLQGGPQHFGDGTRLSIL.

This chain uses TRBV4-2 with TRBJ2-3, with D possibly being TRBD2 (6 bases). There are 17 residues in the CDR3. V shed 4 bases and J shed 1 base, with 18 bases lying between them. Germline CDR1 and CDR2: LGHNA and YNFKEQ. The CDR3 sequence: CASSPGKGGDGTDTQYF. DNA of the CDR3: TGTGCCAGCAGCCCAGGCAAGGGCGGGGATGGCACAGATACGCAGTATTTT.

The rearrangement links TRBV4-1 to TRBJ2-5; D uncertain. Deletions cut 6 bases from V and 8 bases from J, with 13 bases between. The CDR3 consists of 12 residues. Germline CDR1 and CDR2: MGHRA and YSYEKL. CDR3 in DNA: TGCGCCAGCAGTCCTAATAGAGTAACCCAGTACTTC. This translates into CASSPNRVTQYF.

The chain joins TRBV5-1 to TRBJ1-3, with D perhaps TRBD1 (6 bases). The V end lost 0 bases, the J end lost 2 bases, and 12 bases lay between the germline ends. The germline V gene encodes CDR1 SGHRS and CDR2 YFSETQ. The CDR3 runs 16 residues. CDR3 amino acids: CASSLGQVLPGNTIYF. CDR3 coding DNA: TGCGCCAGCAGCTTGGGACAGGTACTGCCTGGAAACACCATATATTTT.

The rearrangement links TRBV4-3 to TRBJ2-3, with D maybe TRBD1 (6 bases). Trimming shortened V by 6 bases and J by 2 bases, and 18 bases separated the two germline ends. Germline lookup yields CDR1 LGHNA and CDR2 YSLEER. CDR3 length: 16 amino acids. The CDR3 protein is CASSRGQGYPTDTQYF. The CDR3 nucleotides are TGCGCCAGCAGTAGGGGACAAGGGTATCCCACAGATACGCAGTATTTT.

The chain employs TRBV29-1 and TRBJ2-5; D might be TRBD1 (5 bases). CDR1 is SQVTM and CDR2 is ANQGSEA in the germline V gene. The CDR3 length is 13 residues. Trimming shortened V by 1 base and J by 5 bases, and 11 bases separated the two germline ends. CDR3 region: CSVEGPGRETQYF. CDR3 DNA sequence: TGCAGCGTTGAAGGGCCAGGGCGGGAGACCCAGTACTTC.

The CDR3 loop is CASSYSTGRHGYTF. The DNA for the CDR3 is TGTGCCAGCAGTTACTCCACAGGGAGGCATGGCTACACCTTC. The J gene is TRBJ1-2, the V gene TRBV6-2 or TRBV6-3; a possible D gene is TRBD1 (6 bases). In germline, CDR1 is MNHEY, CDR2 SVGEGT. The CDR3 loop spans 14 amino acids. Trimming stripped 0 bases from V and 6 bases from J, with 11 bases between.

The chain links TRBV7-9 to TRBJ1-2; D perhaps matches TRBD1 (5 bases). The CDR3 consists of 14 residues. Germline V gene lookup returns CDR1 SEHNR and CDR2 FQNEAQ (reference sequence). V was shortened by 5 bases and J by 0 bases, with 10 bases between the two germline ends. Here the CDR3 DNA reads TGTGCCAGCAGCCACGACAGAGCTAACTATGGCTACACCTTC. Its protein product is CASSHDRANYGYTF.

The chain couples TRBV14 to TRBJ1-1; D gene uncertain. V lost 4 bases to trimming and J lost 4 bases, with 13 bases between them. The CDR3 contains 14 residues. Germline values: CDR1 SGHDN, CDR2 FVKESK. The CDR3 region is CASSPSRGFTEAFF. CDR3 nucleotides: TGTGCCAGCAGCCCCTCACGCGGCTTCACTGAAGCTTTCTTT. The whole variable domain, remainder taken from reference TRBV14 and TRBJ1-1, is EAGVTQFPSHSVIEKGQTVTLRCDPISGHDNLYWYRRVMGKEIKFLLHFVKESKQDESGMPNNRFLAERTGGTYSTLKVQPAELEDSGVYFCASSPSRGFTEAFFGQGTRLTVV.

The chain joins TRBV12-3 or TRBV12-4 to TRBJ2-3, with D tentatively TRBD2 (5 bases). The CDR3 runs 12 residues. Trimming stripped 7 bases from V and 6 bases from J, with 11 bases between. The CDR3 DNA reads TGTGCCAGCACCACTGGGGAGGATACGCAGTATTTT. Translating it yields CASTTGEDTQYF.

The chain carries TRBV27 and TRBJ1-2; 7 nucleotides agree with TRBD1. Germline V CDR1 and CDR2: MNHEY, SMNVEV (reference sequence). CDR3 length: 14 amino acids. V shed 5 bases and J 2 bases; nucleotides not matched to a gene: 5. The CDR3 region has the DNA TGTGCCAGCAGTCTACAGGGGCAAAACTATGGCTACACCTTC. Protein: CASSLQGQNYGYTF.

The rearrangement uses TRBV20-1 and TRBJ1-1; 7 bases line up with TRBD1. CDR3 length: 14 residues. The V gene's germline CDR1 is DFQATT and CDR2 SNEGSKA (reference sequence). CDR3 bases: TGCAGCGCCCAGGGACAGCGCATGAACACTGAAGCTTTCTTT. Amino acids: CSAQGQRMNTEAFF.

The chain is built from TRBV29-1 and TRBJ1-1; D is possibly TRBD1 (5 bases). V gave up 4 bases and J gave up 4 bases, with 7 bases separating them. Per the germline V gene, CDR1 is SQVTM and CDR2 is ANQGSEA. This CDR3 comprises 11 residues. In nucleotides, the CDR3 is TGCAGCGTTGCGGGGGTCACTGAAGCTTTCTTT. It specifies CSVAGVTEAFF. Combining the CDR3 with reference TRBV29-1 and TRBJ1-1 gives the whole variable domain SAVISQKPSRDICQRGTSLTIQCQVDSQVTMMFWYRQQPGQSLTLIATANQGSEATYESGFVIDKFPISRPNLTFSTLTVSNMSPEDSSIYLCSVAGVTEAFFGQGTRLTVV.

The chain combines TRBV19 with TRBJ2-7; possibly TRBD2 for D (6 bases). In germline, CDR1 is LNHDA, CDR2 SQIVND (reference sequence). The CDR3 covers 14 residues. Trimming took 6 bases from V and 4 from J, leaving 16 bases between them. The CDR3 spells CASSSGAGPYEQYF. CDR3 DNA sequence: TGTGCCAGTAGCTCGGGAGCCGGACCGTACGAGCAGTACTTC.

This CDR3 is CASSIDGTGGWILQHF. The CDR3 nucleotides read TGTGCCAGTAGTATAGATGGGACAGGGGGCTGGATTCTCCAGCATTTT. The V gene is TRBV19, the J gene TRBJ1-5; 12 nucleotides line up with TRBD1. CDR1 and CDR2 (germline): LNHDA, SQIVND (reference sequence). V shed 0 bases and J 12 bases; nucleotides not matched to a gene: 9. CDR3 size: 16 residues.

The chain is built from TRBV4-1 and TRBJ2-1; D is perhaps TRBD1 (5 bases). This CDR3 region has 13 residues. Trimming shortened V by 4 bases and J by 12 bases, and 16 bases separated the two germline ends. Germline CDR1 is MGHRA and CDR2 is YSYEKL. DNA of the CDR3: TGCGCCAGCAGCCCCCCGGTCAGGGAAATGCAGTTCTTC. Its protein is CASSPPVREMQFF.

The DNA of the CDR3 is TGCAGTGCTAGGCGGCGTAATCAGCCCCAGCATTTT. This codes for CSARRRNQPQHF. The genes are TRBV20-1 and TRBJ1-5, with D unresolved. There are 12 residues in the CDR3. Trimming took 3 bases from V and 4 from J, leaving 7 bases between them. Germline V gives CDR1 DFQATT, CDR2 SNEGSKA (reference sequence).